Included here is one T cell receptor beta chain sequence, with context. Germline V gene sequence: CDR1 MDHEN, CDR2 SYDVKM. V shed 2 bases, J shed 4 bases, and the junction held 5 bases outside the gene matches. The CDR3 is 17 residues long. Produced via immunoSEQ multiplex PCR; TCRdb's table is partial and in-frame only. Counted here are approximately 440,000 clones, less than 95% occurring once; the ten biggest clones make up about 0.6%. Researchers sorted participants into cohorts using their self-reported clinical history. This sample is part of a study of blood T cell repertoires in COVID-19. Overall study: COVID-19 samples from acute and convalescent phases originated in the United States, Italy and Spain. T cells, B-cell-depleted T cells, or PBMCs supplied cDNA or gDNA.

The genes are TRBV28 and TRBJ2-1; TRBD2 aligns across 13 bases. The sequence was obtained from a man aged 18 to 30 who had recovered from COVID-19. What was sequenced was PBMCs or T cells enriched from blood (not recorded which). CDR3 in amino acids: CASSLPGLAGSYNEQFF. CDR3 DNA sequence: TGTGCCAGCAGTTTACCGGGACTAGCGGGATCTTACAATGAGCAGTTCTTC.